These 4 T cell receptor beta chains were sequenced from one sample in a study of blood T cells in healthy people across ages. The use of a sample-barcoded 5' primer and a J-beta primer mix characterized a second PCR of about 7 to 12 cycles. Using its own MiXCR run on the 5' RACE reads, TCRdb lists one record per CDR3 protein. This sample has about 930,000 distinct CDR3 sequences, with roughly 28% found just once. These data were also reused for a study on T cells of mothers and their children.

The specimen was blood. All receptors derive from a woman aged 40 to 49 in good health.

CDR3 in amino acids: CASSQAWDRQYEQYF. The CDR3 nucleotides are TGCGCCAGCAGCCAAGCTTGGGACAGACAATACGAGCAGTACTTC. The rearrangement links TRBV5-1 to TRBJ2-7; 7 bases align to TRBD1. The CDR3 contains 15 residues. Germline-derived CDR1 and CDR2 are SGHRS and YFSETQ. The V gene end was trimmed by 4 bases and the J gene end by 4 bases; junction bases not matched to a gene: 11.

The chain combines TRBV5-5 with TRBJ1-3; D perhaps matches TRBD1 (5 bases). In germline, CDR1 is SGHKS, CDR2 YYEKEE (reference sequence). Trimming removed 0 bases at V and 5 bases at J, with 9 bases between. This CDR3 is built from 14 residues. CDR3 bases: TGTGCCAGCAGCTTGGACGGGGGGAGAAACACCATATATTTT. Its translation: CASSLDGGRNTIYF. Variable domain in full (rest from reference TRBV5-5 and TRBJ1-3): DAGVTQSPTHLIKTRGQQVTLRCSPISGHKSVSWYQQVLGQGPQFIFQYYEKEERGRGNFPDRFSARQFPNYSSELNVNALLLGDSALYLCASSLDGGRNTIYFGEGSWLTVV.

This clonotype was observed many times. V gene TRBV9 combines with J gene TRBJ2-7, with D unresolved. The ends were cut back, 4 bases at V and 5 bases at J, with 25 bases in the middle. Germline V gene sequence: CDR1 SGDLS, CDR2 YYNGEE. CDR3 length equals 17 residues. CDR3 protein: CASSPSGRAVRYDEQYF. The CDR3 DNA is TGTGCCAGCAGCCCCTCCGGCAGAGCAGTTCGTTACGACGAGCAGTACTTC. Combining the CDR3 with reference TRBV9 and TRBJ2-7 gives the whole variable domain DSGVTQTPKHLITATGQRVTLRCSPRSGDLSVYWYQQSLDQGLQFLIQYYNGEERAKGNILERFSAQQFPDLHSELNLSSLELGDSALYFCASSPSGRAVRYDEQYFGPGTRLTVT.

As concerns this clonotype: The junction departs from the called germline gene at one end, perhaps through a read error. CDR3 DNA: TGTGCCAGCACCCCAGAGCGCTGGGATAATCCACCCCTCCACTTT. It yields the protein CASTPERWDNPPLHF. The rearrangement links TRBV6-6 to TRBJ1-6; D gene ambiguous. The CDR3 has 15 residues. CDR1 is MNHNY, CDR2 SVGAGI, per germline (reference sequence).